A selection of T cell receptor beta chains follows, all from one sample in a study of control samples from healthy donors and cancer patients. Using immunoSEQ multiplex PCR, the repertoire was profiled, and TCRdb retains in-frame clones only, with some absent. The sample comprises 160,000 or so clones, over 90% of which are singletons, and approximately 2.5% rests with the top ten. Sequences were obtained from blood. Receptors originate from a man aged 45-60 years in good health. CDR3s include the opening cysteine and the closing phenylalanine or tryptophan. A D gene is named only where the DNA matches it firmly. Size is stated for part of the rows, as once, few or many counts, or as a class when the clone is expanded.

clone_size j_call v_call d_call cdr3_aa cdr3_nt
NA TRBJ2-3 TRBV7-2 NA CASSLVERVRSYF TGTGCCAGCAGCTTAGTCGAAAGGGTTAGGTCGTATTTT
NA TRBJ2-7 TRBV5-6 TRBD1 CASSAWDSDYEQYF TGTGCCAGCAGCGCCTGGGACAGCGACTACGAGCAGTACTTC
NA TRBJ2-3 TRBV5-5 TRBD2 CASSGLAGVRDTDTQYF TGTGCCAGCAGCGGACTAGCGGGAGTCAGGGACACAGATACGCAGTATTTT
NA TRBJ2-2 TRBV7-9 NA CASSLPTGELFF TGTGCCAGCAGCTTGCCCACCGGGGAGCTGTTTTTT
NA TRBJ2-7 TRBV3-1/TRBV3-2 TRBD2 CASSQDRGGPAGEQYF TGTGCCAGCAGCCAAGATCGCGGGGGGCCGGCGGGGGAGCAGTACTTC
NA TRBJ1-6 TRBV3-1/TRBV3-2 NA CASSLGLRSSYNSPLHF TGTGCCAGCAGCCTCGGCCTACGGAGCTCCTATAATTCACCCCTCCACTTT
NA TRBJ2-3 TRBV5-4 NA CASSSGGSTDTQYF TGTGCCAGCAGCTCAGGTGGGAGCACAGATACGCAGTATTTT
NA TRBJ1-6 TRBV7-9 NA CASSFAPGASPLHF TGTGCCAGCAGCTTTGCACCAGGGGCTTCACCCCTCCACTTT
NA TRBJ1-3 TRBV3-1/TRBV3-2 TRBD1 CASSGTGSGNTIYF TGTGCCAGCAGTGGGACAGGGTCTGGAAACACCATATATTTT
NA TRBJ1-2 TRBV6-5 NA CAARTEAYGYTF TGTGCCGCCCGGACCGAGGCCTATGGCTACACCTTC
NA TRBJ2-3 TRBV3-1/TRBV3-2 NA CASSGIFNTQYF TGTGCCAGCAGCGGGATCTTTAATACGCAGTATTTT
NA TRBJ1-4 TRBV18 TRBD1 CASTGDGQGSGLFF TGTGCCAGCACGGGGGACGGACAGGGCTCTGGACTGTTTTTT
NA TRBJ2-3 TRBV11-2 TRBD2 CASSLRLAGGPFSPDTQYF TGTGCCAGCAGCCTACGACTAGCGGGAGGGCCGTTTTCGCCAGATACGCAGTATTTT
NA TRBJ2-2 TRBV27 NA CASSFVVAPAAGELFF TGTGCCAGCAGTTTTGTTGTGGCTCCGGCCGCCGGGGAGCTGTTTTTT
once TRBJ2-7 TRBV14 NA CASSQDSSYEQYF TGTGCCAGCAGCCAAGACAGTTCCTACGAGCAGTACTTC
once TRBJ1-5 TRBV14 NA CASSPGLDQPQHF TGTGCCAGCAGCCCGGGCCTGGATCAGCCCCAGCATTTT
NA TRBJ2-3 TRBV4-1 TRBD2 CASSRFGLAGSTDTQYF TGCGCCAGCAGCCGATTTGGGCTAGCGGGAAGCACAGATACGCAGTATTTT
NA TRBJ1-1 TRBV3-1/TRBV3-2 NA CASSSQGAFVRAFF TGTGCCAGCAGCTCACAAGGGGCTTTCGTTCGCGCTTTCTTT
NA TRBJ2-7 TRBV27 NA CASSLRWRDEQYF TGTGCCAGCAGTTTAAGGTGGCGCGACGAGCAGTACTTC
NA TRBJ1-2 TRBV28 NA CASSLSGAAPYGYTF TGTGCCAGCAGTTTATCCGGGGCAGCCCCCTATGGCTACACCTTC
once TRBJ2-1 TRBV5-8 TRBD1 CASTRQGSYNEQFF TGTGCCAGCACAAGACAGGGCTCCTACAATGAGCAGTTCTTC
NA TRBJ1-6 TRBV6-5 NA CASSYRGTNSPLHF TGTGCCAGCAGTTACAGGGGGACGAATTCACCCCTCCACTTT
NA TRBJ1-6 TRBV14 NA CASSRDYNSPLHF TGTGCCAGCAGCAGGGACTATAATTCACCCCTCCACTTT
NA TRBJ1-1 TRBV7-3 NA CASSLQGSTEAFF TGTGCCAGCAGCTTGCAGGGATCCACTGAAGCTTTCTTT